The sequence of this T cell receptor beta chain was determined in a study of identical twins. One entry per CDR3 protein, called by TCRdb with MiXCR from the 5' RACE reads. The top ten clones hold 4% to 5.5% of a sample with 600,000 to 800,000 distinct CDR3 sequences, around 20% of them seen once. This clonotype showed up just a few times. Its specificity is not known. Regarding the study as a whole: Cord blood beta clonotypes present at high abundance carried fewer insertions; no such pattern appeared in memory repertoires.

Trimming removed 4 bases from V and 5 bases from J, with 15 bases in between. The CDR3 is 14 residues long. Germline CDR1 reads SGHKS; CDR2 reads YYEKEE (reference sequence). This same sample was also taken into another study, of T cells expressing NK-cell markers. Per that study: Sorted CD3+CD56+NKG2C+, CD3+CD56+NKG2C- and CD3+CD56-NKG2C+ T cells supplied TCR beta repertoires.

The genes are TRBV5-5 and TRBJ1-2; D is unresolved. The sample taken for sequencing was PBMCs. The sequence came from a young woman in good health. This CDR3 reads CASSREHLKYGYTF. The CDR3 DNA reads TGTGCCAGCAGCCGGGAGCACCTAAAATATGGCTACACCTTC.